This is a list of T cell receptor beta chains from one sample in a study of T cell responses to AZD1222 COVID-19 vaccine. Data came from immunoSEQ multiplex PCR; TCRdb stores just in-frame clones and leaves some out. Altogether some 150,000 clones are present, around 89% being singletons, with the ten largest covering more than 12%. This sample comprised peripheral blood, obtained on day 0 of AZD1222 vaccination. The receptors here all came from an adult in good health. The CDR3 runs from the conserved cysteine through the conserved F or W. Fields, in order: D gene, V gene, J gene, clone size, CDR3 DNA, CDR3 protein. A D gene is named only where the DNA matches it firmly. The listing skips clone size in some rows; elsewhere it reads once, few, many or a size class.

>-|TRBV9|TRBJ1-1|few
TGTGCCAGCACGGCCGGGGGTCATGACACTGAAGCTTTCTTT
CASTAGGHDTEAFF
>-|TRBV4-3|TRBJ2-4|-
TGCGCCAGCAGCCAAGATGGAGCGAACATTCAGTACTTC
CASSQDGANIQYF
>TRBD1|TRBV4-1|TRBJ1-6|-
TGCGCCAGCAGCCAGCGGACAGGGGGATATTCACCCCTCCACTTT
CASSQRTGGYSPLHF
>-|TRBV10-3|TRBJ2-7|-
TGTGCCATCAGTGACAGGATTACTAACGAGCAGTACTTC
CAISDRITNEQYF
>-|TRBV27|TRBJ1-1|-
TGTGCCAGCAGCTTATCCCGGAACACTGAAGCTTTCTTT
CASSLSRNTEAFF
>-|TRBV7-9|TRBJ1-1|-
TGTGCCAGCATTCCATGGGGGGCCTTTCCTAACACTGAAGCTTTCTTT
CASIPWGAFPNTEAFF
>-|TRBV7-2|TRBJ2-3|once
TGTGCCAGCAGCCTCGGACTGAGCACAGATACGCAGTATTTT
CASSLGLSTDTQYF
>TRBD2|TRBV7-2|TRBJ2-2|-
TGTGCCAGCAGCCAAACGACTAGCGGGGGGGACCCCGGGGAGCTGTTTTTT
CASSQTTSGGDPGELFF
>-|TRBV11-2|TRBJ2-2|-
TGTGCCAGCAGCCATTCGAGGGGGACCGGGGAGCTGTTTTTT
CASSHSRGTGELFF
>TRBD2|TRBV10-3|TRBJ2-7|-
TGTGCCATCAGTGAGTCCGGGACTAGCGCATCTTACGAGCAGTACTTC
CAISESGTSASYEQYF
>-|TRBV5-5|TRBJ1-2|-
TGTGCCAGCAGCTTGGACCCTAGGTCCCTAGCTAACTATGGCTACACCTTC
CASSLDPRSLANYGYTF
>-|TRBV5-1|TRBJ1-5|-
TGCGCCAGCAGCCCCGGGGACCGCTACAATCAGCCCCAGCATTTT
CASSPGDRYNQPQHF
>-|TRBV2|TRBJ1-3|-
TGTGCCAGCAGGACCGACCGAGTGTCTGGAAACACCATATATTTT
CASRTDRVSGNTIYF
>TRBD2|TRBV6-2/TRBV6-3|TRBJ2-2|-
TGTGCCAGCAGTCCGGGACTAGCGGGGGGTACTAACACCGGGGAGCTGTTTTTT
CASSPGLAGGTNTGELFF
>TRBD1|TRBV5-1|TRBJ2-7|-
TGCGCCAGCAGCCCGGGACAGGGGGGTTACGAGCAGTACTTC
CASSPGQGGYEQYF
>-|TRBV6-5|TRBJ1-1|-
TGTGCCAGCAGTTACCCCGGTATCCAAGCTTTCTTT
CASSYPGIQAFF
>-|TRBV24-1|TRBJ2-2|few
TGTGCCACCAGTGATTGGAGGGGAGGCACCGGGGAGCTGTTTTTT
CATSDWRGGTGELFF
>-|TRBV7-6|TRBJ2-3|-
TGTGCCAGCAGCTTAGGGACACTCTCGGGAGATACGCAGTATTTT
CASSLGTLSGDTQYF
>-|TRBV6-2/TRBV6-3|TRBJ2-1|-
TGTGCCAGCAGTTATCTCCAGGAGCAGTTCTTC
CASSYLQEQFF
>TRBD1|TRBV6-5|TRBJ2-3|-
TGTGCCAGCCGGGACAGGGGATTCACAGATACGCAGTATTTT
CASRDRGFTDTQYF
>TRBD1|TRBV5-5|TRBJ1-3|-
TGTGCCAGCAGCGGGACAGGTTCGCCTGGAAACACCATATATTTT
CASSGTGSPGNTIYF
>-|TRBV3-1/TRBV3-2|TRBJ1-6|once
TGTGCCAGCAGCCAAGATCGGAAGGCCCTCCACTTT
CASSQDRKALHF
>TRBD1|TRBV6-5|TRBJ2-1|-
TGTGCCAGCAGGCTTGGGGCAGGGACAGGGGAGCAGTTCTTC
CASRLGAGTGEQFF
>-|TRBV12-5|TRBJ1-3|-
TGTGCTAGTGGTTTGGCCCACCCCACTGGGGAGCGTGGAAACACCATATATTTT
CASGLAHPTGERGNTIYF
>-|TRBV7-9|TRBJ2-5|-
TGTGCCACCGAAAACAGGGCTGGCGAGACCCAGTACTTC
CATENRAGETQYF
>-|TRBV19|TRBJ2-5|-
TGTGCCAGTACAACGGGAGAGACCCAGTACTTC
CASTTGETQYF
>TRBD1|TRBV5-5|TRBJ1-2|-
TGTGCCAGCAGCTTGGCCAGGGGGTTGGGCTATGGCTACACCTTC
CASSLARGLGYGYTF
>-|TRBV5-1|TRBJ2-1|-
TGCGCCAGCAGCTTGGAAGTGGGGGCCTCCTACAATGAGCAGTTCTTC
CASSLEVGASYNEQFF
>TRBD1|TRBV19|TRBJ2-1|once
TGTGCCAGTAGTCCCTACCCGCCGGGACAGGGCCCGCAGTTCTTC
CASSPYPPGQGPQFF
>-|TRBV4-2|TRBJ1-2|-
TGTGCCAGCAGCCAAGATTGGACAGCTCGAACACTCGATTATGGCTACACCTTC
CASSQDWTARTLDYGYTF
>-|TRBV5-5|TRBJ1-5|-
TGTGCCAGCAGCTTGACGAGGGGCCAGGGTCAGCCCCAGCATTTT
CASSLTRGQGQPQHF
>-|TRBV3-1/TRBV3-2|TRBJ1-3|-
TGTGCCAGCAGCCTCCGCACGGCGTCAGGAAACACCATATATTTT
CASSLRTASGNTIYF
>TRBD1|TRBV11-2|TRBJ1-1|-
TGTGCCAGCAGCCTCAGGGGGGTCGATGAAGCTTTCTTT
CASSLRGVDEAFF
>-|TRBV13|TRBJ1-2|-
TGTGCCAGCAGCTTAACGTCCCAGGGTGGGTATGGCTACACCTTC
CASSLTSQGGYGYTF
>-|TRBV11-1|TRBJ1-4|-
TGTGCCAGCAGCTCCCGGGAGGGTGAAAAACTGTTTTTT
CASSSREGEKLFF